This TCR beta chain came from a study of STAT5B mutations in CD4+ large granular lymphocyte leukemia. Broader study findings: Compared with healthy controls (2/35), patient top clones favored TRBV06 (8/27). CD4-sorted patient repertoires seemed more clonal than healthy CD4+ repertoires.

V shed 5 bases and J shed 8 bases, with 12 bases lying between them. The CDR3 sequence is 13 residues long. Per the germline V gene, CDR1 is SGHVS and CDR2 is FNYEAQ. In the original analysis: A clonotype over 5% of the repertoire counted as a possible leukemic clone, around 62 overall. The table came from immunoSEQ multiplex PCR; TCRdb's copy has only in-frame clones and leaves some out. V, J and clone size derive from that table, while D and trimming were established from the DNA sequence. The profile shows about 9,600 clones, around 85% of them singletons. About this clone itself: Its antigen is unknown.

The sequencing sample was made of PBMCs. The TCR was taken from a man aged 60 to 75 with CD4+ T-cell large granular lymphocyte leukemia. The chain recombines TRBV7-6 with TRBJ1-4; D remains unclear. CDR3 sequence (DNA): TGTGCCAGCAGCGTACGGAATTTGGAAAAACTGTTTTTT. Translating gives CASSVRNLEKLFF.